The clone carrying this T cell receptor beta chain is a singleton in its sample. CDR1 is SGHTA, CDR2 FQGTGA, per germline. The CDR3 covers 13 residues. V was pared by 4 bases and J by 9 bases, with 15 bases between. The sample originates from a study of CD8 T cells in Susac syndrome. The authors reverse transcribed 0.5 to 1 ug RNA with random hexamers. TCR beta CDR3 was amplified by immunoSEQ covering 54 Vbeta and 13 Jbeta. TCRdb called the immunoSEQ multiplex PCR reads again in MiXCR, with one record for every CDR3 protein. The sample lists 200,000 or so distinct CDR3 sequences, roughly 95% occurring once.

The sequence was obtained from a human donor with multiple sclerosis. The J gene is TRBJ1-2, the V gene TRBV7-3, with D tentatively TRBD1 (6 bases). Material for sequencing was CD4+ T cells from PBMCs. This CDR3 reads CASSSHEGGSYTF. Written as DNA, the CDR3 is TGTGCCAGCAGCTCGCATGAGGGGGGGAGCTACACCTTC. Supplemented by reference TRBV7-3 and TRBJ1-2, the full variable domain reads GAGVSQTPSNKVTEKGKYVELRCDPISGHTALYWYRQSLGQGPEFLIYFQGTGAADDSGLPNDRFFAVRPEGSVSTLKIQRTERGDSAVYLCASSSHEGGSYTFGSGTRLTVV.